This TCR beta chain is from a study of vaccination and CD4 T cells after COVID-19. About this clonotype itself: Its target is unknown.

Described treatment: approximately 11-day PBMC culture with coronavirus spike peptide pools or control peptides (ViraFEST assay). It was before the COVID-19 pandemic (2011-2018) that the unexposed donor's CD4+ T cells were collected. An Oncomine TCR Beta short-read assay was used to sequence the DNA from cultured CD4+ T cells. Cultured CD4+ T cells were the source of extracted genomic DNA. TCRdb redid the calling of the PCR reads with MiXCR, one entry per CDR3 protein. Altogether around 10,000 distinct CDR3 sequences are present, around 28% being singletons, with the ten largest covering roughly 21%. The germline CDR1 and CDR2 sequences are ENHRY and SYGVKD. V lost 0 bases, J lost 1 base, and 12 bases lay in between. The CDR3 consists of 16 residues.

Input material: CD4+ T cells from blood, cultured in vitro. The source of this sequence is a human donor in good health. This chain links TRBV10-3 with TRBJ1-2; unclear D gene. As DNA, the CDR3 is TGTGCCATCAGTGAGTCGTTGCAGGCCCTTAACTATGGCTACACCTTC. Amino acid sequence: CAISESLQALNYGYTF.